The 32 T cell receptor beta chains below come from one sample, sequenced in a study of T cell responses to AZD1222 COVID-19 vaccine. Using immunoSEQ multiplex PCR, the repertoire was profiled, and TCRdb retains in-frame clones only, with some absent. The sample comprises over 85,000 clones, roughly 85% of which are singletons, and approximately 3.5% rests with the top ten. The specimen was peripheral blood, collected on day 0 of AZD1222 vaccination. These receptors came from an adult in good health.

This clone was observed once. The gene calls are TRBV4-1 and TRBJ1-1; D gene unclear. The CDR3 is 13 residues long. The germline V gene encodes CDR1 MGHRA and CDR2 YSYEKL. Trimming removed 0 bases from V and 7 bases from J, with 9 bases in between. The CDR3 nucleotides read TGCGCCAGCAGCCAAGAAAGGAAAGGTGAAGCTTTCTTT. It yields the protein CASSQERKGEAFF.

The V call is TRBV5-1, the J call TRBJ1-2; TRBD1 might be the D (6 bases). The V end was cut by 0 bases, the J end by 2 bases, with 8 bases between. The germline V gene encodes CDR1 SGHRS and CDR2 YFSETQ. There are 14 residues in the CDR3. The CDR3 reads CASSLVTGNYGYTF. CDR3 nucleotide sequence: TGCGCCAGCAGCTTGGTAACAGGGAACTATGGCTACACCTTC.

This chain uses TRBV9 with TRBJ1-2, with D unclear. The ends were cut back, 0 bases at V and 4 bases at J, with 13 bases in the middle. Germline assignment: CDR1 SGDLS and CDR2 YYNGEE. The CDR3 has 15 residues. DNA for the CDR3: TGTGCCAGCAGCGTAGGAACTGATCGAGGCTATGGCTACACCTTC. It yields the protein CASSVGTDRGYGYTF.

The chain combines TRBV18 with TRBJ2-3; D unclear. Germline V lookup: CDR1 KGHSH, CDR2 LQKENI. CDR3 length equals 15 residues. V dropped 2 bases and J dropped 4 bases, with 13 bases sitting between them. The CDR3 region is CASSPERLPSDTQYF. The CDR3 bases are TGTGCCAGCTCACCAGAGCGCCTCCCGTCAGATACGCAGTATTTT.

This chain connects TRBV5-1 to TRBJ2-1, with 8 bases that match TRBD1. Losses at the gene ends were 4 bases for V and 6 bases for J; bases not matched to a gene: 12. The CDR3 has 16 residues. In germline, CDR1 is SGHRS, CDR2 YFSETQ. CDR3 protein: CASSTLTGVSGNEQFF. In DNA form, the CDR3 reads TGCGCCAGCAGCACCCTGACAGGGGTATCTGGCAATGAGCAGTTCTTC.

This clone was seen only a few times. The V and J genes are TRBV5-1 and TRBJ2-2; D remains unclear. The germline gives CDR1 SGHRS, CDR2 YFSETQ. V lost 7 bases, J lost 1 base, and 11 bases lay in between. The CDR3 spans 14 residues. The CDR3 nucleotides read TGCGCCAGCGGGTCAACAGTGAACACCGGGGAGCTGTTTTTT. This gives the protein CASGSTVNTGELFF.

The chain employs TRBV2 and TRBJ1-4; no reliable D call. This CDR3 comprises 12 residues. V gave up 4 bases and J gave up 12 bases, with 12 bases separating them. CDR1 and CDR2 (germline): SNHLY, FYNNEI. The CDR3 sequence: CASSVLGSELFF. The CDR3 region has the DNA TGTGCCAGCAGTGTACTGGGGTCGGAACTGTTTTTT.

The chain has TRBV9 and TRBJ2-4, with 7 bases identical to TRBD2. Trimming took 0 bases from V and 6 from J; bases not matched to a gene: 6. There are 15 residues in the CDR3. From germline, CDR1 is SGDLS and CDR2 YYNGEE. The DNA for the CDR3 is TGTGCCAGCAGCGTAGGCCCCTCGGGGGGAAACATTCAGTACTTC. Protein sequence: CASSVGPSGGNIQYF.

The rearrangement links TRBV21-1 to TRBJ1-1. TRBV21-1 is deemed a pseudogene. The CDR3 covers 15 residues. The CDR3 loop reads CASSDGVDTDTEAFF. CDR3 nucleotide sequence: TGTGCCAGCAGCGACGGGGTGGACACCGACACTGAAGCTTTCTTT.

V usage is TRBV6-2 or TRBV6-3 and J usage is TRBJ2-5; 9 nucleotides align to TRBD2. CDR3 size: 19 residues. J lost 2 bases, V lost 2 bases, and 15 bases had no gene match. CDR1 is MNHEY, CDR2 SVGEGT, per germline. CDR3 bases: TGTGCCAGCAGTTACGATCTAGGGACTAGCTCACGGGGGCAAGAGACCCAGTACTTC. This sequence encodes CASSYDLGTSSRGQETQYF.

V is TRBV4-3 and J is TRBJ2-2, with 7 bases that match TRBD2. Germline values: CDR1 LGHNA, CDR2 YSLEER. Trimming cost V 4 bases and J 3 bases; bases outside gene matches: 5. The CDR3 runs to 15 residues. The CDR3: CASSPGGGDTGELFF. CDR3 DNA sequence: TGCGCCAGCAGCCCGGGCGGGGGTGACACCGGGGAGCTGTTTTTT.

The CDR3 is CASSSSGTGGISDGYTF. The CDR3 region has the DNA TGTGCCAGCAGCTCCTCCGGGACAGGGGGCATATCGGATGGCTACACCTTC. The chain recombines TRBV7-9 with TRBJ1-2; TRBD1 aligns across 12 bases. V trimming: 4 bases; J trimming: 6 bases; junction bases outside the gene matches: 12. The CDR3 length is 17 residues. CDR1 is SEHNR and CDR2 is FQNEAQ in the germline V gene (reference sequence).

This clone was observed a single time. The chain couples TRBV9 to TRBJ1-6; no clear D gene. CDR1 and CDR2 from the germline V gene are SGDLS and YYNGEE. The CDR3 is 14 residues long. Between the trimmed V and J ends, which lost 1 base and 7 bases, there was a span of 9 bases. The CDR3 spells CASSVRGNNSPLHF. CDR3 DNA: TGTGCCAGCAGCGTACGCGGGAACAATTCACCCCTCCACTTT.

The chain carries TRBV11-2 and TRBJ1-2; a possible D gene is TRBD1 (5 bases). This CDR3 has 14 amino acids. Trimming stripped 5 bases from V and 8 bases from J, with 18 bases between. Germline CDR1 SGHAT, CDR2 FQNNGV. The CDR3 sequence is CASSPLLEGRGYTF. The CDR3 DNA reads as TGTGCCAGCAGCCCATTATTGGAGGGGAGGGGCTACACCTTC.

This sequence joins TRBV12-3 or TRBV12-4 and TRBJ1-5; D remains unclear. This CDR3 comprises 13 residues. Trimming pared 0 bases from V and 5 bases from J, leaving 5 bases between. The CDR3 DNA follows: TGTGCCAGCAGTTTAGCTCAGGATCAGCCCCAGCATTTT. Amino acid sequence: CASSLAQDQPQHF.

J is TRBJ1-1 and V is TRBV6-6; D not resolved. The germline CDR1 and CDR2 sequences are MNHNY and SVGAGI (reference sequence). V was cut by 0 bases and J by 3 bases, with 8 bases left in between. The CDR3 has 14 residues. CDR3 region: CASSYSGIDTEAFF. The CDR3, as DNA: TGTGCCAGCAGTTACTCAGGGATCGACACTGAAGCTTTCTTT.

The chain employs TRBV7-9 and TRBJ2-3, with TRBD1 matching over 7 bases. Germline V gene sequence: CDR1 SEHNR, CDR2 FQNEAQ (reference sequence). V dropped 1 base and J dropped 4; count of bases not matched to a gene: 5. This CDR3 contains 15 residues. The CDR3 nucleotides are TGTGCCAGCAGCTTAGTCAGGGGGTCGGCAGATACGCAGTATTTT. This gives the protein CASSLVRGSADTQYF.

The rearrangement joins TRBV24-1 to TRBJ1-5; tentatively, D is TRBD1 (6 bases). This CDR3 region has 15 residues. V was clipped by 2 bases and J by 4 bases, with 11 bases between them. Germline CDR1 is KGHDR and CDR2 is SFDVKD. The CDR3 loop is CATSDSQGRNQPQHF. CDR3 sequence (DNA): TGTGCCACCAGTGATTCACAGGGTCGGAATCAGCCCCAGCATTTT.

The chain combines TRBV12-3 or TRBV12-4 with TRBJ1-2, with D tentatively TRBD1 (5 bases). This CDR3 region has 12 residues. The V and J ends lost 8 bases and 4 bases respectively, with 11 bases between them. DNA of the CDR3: TGTGCCAGCGACTTAGACAGCTATGGCTACACCTTC. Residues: CASDLDSYGYTF.

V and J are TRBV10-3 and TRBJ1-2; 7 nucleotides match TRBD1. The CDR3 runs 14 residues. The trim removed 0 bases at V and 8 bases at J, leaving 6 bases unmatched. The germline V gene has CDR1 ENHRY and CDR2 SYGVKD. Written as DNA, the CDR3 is TGTGCCATCAGTGAGTCGTACAGGGGAGACGGCTACACCTTC. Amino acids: CAISESYRGDGYTF.

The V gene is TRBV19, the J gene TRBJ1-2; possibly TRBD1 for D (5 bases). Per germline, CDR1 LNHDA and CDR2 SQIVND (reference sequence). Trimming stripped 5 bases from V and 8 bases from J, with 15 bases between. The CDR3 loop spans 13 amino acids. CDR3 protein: CASSLIQVRGYTF. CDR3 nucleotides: TGTGCCAGTAGTTTAATACAGGTTCGGGGCTACACCTTC.

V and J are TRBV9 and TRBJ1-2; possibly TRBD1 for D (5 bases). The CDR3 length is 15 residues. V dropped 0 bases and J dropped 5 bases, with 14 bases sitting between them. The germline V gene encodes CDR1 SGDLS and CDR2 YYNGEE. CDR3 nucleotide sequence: TGTGCCAGCAGCGTAGGTGGGGGTGTTGAGTATGGCTACACCTTC. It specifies CASSVGGGVEYGYTF.

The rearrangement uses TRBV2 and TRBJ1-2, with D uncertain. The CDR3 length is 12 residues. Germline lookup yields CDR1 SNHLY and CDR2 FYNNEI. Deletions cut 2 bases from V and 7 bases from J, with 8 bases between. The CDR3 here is CASSELASGYTF. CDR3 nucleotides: TGTGCCAGCAGTGAATTAGCCTCTGGCTACACCTTC.

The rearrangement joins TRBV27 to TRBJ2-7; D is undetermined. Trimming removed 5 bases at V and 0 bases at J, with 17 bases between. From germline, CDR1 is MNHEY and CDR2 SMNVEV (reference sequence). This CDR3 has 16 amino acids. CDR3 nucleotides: TGTGCCAGCAGTCCCCGAGGAAGGCTGAGCTCCTACGAGCAGTACTTC. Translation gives CASSPRGRLSSYEQYF.

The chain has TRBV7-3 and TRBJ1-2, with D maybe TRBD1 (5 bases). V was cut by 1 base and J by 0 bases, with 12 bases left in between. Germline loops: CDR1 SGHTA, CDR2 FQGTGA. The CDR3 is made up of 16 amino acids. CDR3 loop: CASSLNGVGANYGYTF. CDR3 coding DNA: TGTGCCAGCAGCTTAAACGGAGTGGGGGCTAACTATGGCTACACCTTC.

The CDR3 DNA is TGTGCCAGCAGCTGGCCGGGACAGGGGTATGGCTACACCTTC. Protein sequence: CASSWPGQGYGYTF. The gene calls are TRBV28 and TRBJ1-2; 10 bases align to TRBD1. V gave up 6 bases and J gave up 5 bases; unmatched junction bases: 6. The CDR3 spans 14 residues. From germline, CDR1 is MDHEN and CDR2 SYDVKM.

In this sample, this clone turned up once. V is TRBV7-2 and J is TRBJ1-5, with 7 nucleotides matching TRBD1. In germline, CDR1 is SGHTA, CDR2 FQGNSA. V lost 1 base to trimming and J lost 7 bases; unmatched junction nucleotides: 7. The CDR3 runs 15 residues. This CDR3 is CASSLGSRQGQPQHF. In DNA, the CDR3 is TGTGCCAGCAGCTTAGGGAGTAGACAGGGACAGCCCCAGCATTTT.

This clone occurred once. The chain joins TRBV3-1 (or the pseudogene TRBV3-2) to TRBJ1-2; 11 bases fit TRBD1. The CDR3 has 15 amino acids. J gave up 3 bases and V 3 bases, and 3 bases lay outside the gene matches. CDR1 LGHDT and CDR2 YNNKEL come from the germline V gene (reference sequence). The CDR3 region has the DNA TGTGCCAGCAGCCAGGGACAGGGGGTCGACTATGGCTACACCTTC. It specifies CASSQGQGVDYGYTF.

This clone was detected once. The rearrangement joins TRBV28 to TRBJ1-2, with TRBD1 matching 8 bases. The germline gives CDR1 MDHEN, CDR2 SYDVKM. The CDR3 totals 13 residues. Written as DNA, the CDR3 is TGTGCTGCCGGGGCCGGACAGGGAGATGGCTACACCTTC. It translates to CAAGAGQGDGYTF.

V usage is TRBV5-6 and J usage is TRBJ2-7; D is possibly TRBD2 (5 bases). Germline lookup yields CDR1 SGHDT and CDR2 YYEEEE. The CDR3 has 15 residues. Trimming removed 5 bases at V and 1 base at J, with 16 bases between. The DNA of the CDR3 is TGTGCCAGCAGACCCGTGGGGAGACGGTCCTACGAGCAGTACTTC. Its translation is CASRPVGRRSYEQYF.

This CDR3 reads CASSQARGLNEKLFF. DNA of the CDR3: TGTGCCAGCAGCCAGGCGAGGGGTCTCAATGAAAAACTGTTTTTT. V usage is TRBV3-1 (or the pseudogene TRBV3-2) and J usage is TRBJ1-4; the D gene is possibly TRBD1 (5 bases). CDR3 length: 15 amino acids. V was clipped by 3 bases and J by 5 bases, with 13 bases between them. Looked up from germline, CDR1 is LGHDT and CDR2 is YNNKEL (reference sequence).

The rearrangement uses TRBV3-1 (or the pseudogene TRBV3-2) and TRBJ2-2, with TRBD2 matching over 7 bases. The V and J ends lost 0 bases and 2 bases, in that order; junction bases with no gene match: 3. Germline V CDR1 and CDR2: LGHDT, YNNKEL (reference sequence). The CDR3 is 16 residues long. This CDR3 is CASSQETSRNTGELFF. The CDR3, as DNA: TGTGCCAGCAGCCAAGAGACTAGCCGAAACACCGGGGAGCTGTTTTTT.